The 17 T cell receptor beta chains given below trace back to one sample, sequenced in a study of radiation and T cells in renal cell carcinoma. The time point was: blood 2 weeks post-SBRT. Treatment indicated: 15 Gy SBRT to primary tumor, nephrectomy 4 weeks later. TCRdb's copy holds only in-frame clones and misses some; the assay was immunoSEQ multiplex PCR. The table shows about 130,000 clones, with about four fifths occurring only once. Sequenced material: blood, taken from a patient whose treatment included radiotherapy and nephrectomy. These receptors all stem from a middle-aged man with renal cell carcinoma.

V gene TRBV18 combines with J gene TRBJ2-1; D possibly corresponds to TRBD2 (5 bases). The CDR3 runs to 17 residues. Trimming pared 0 bases from V and 0 bases from J, leaving 12 bases between. Germline V gene sequence: CDR1 KGHSH, CDR2 LQKENI. CDR3 sequence reads: CASSPPEAFSSYNEQFF. The CDR3 DNA sequence: TGTGCCAGCTCACCACCGGAGGCCTTCAGCTCCTACAATGAGCAGTTCTTC.

V gene TRBV28 combines with J gene TRBJ1-1; 10 bases fit TRBD1. Unmatched junction bases numbered 3, after V lost 3 bases and J lost 5 bases. Germline V gene lookup returns CDR1 MDHEN and CDR2 SYDVKM. CDR3 length: 14 amino acids. This CDR3 is CASSLGQGRTEAFF. CDR3 DNA sequence: TGTGCCAGCAGTTTGGGACAGGGGCGGACTGAAGCTTTCTTT.

The chain couples TRBV5-5 to TRBJ2-2; the match to TRBD1 covers 8 bases. The CDR3 is 15 residues long. With 0 bases clipped from V and 6 bases from J, the junction kept 4 bases outside the gene matches. Per germline, CDR1 SGHKS and CDR2 YYEKEE (reference sequence). The CDR3 spells CASSLGTGFSGELFF. In DNA form, the CDR3 reads TGTGCCAGCAGCTTGGGGACAGGGTTCTCCGGGGAGCTGTTTTTT.

This clone was seen more than once but under ten times. The CDR3 DNA reads as TGTGCCAGTAATCCCGGGAACACTGAAGCTTTCTTT. This encodes CASNPGNTEAFF. The chain couples TRBV19 to TRBJ1-1, with no clear D. CDR1 and CDR2 (germline): LNHDA, SQIVND (reference sequence). The CDR3 consists of 12 residues. V was trimmed by 7 bases and J by 1 base, leaving 7 bases between them.

Concerning this clone itself: Other DNA variants within this sample encode the same CDR3. V and J are TRBV19 and TRBJ2-7; 8 bases align to TRBD1. V shed 3 bases, J shed 2 bases, and the junction held 3 bases outside the gene matches. CDR3 size: 14 residues. Germline CDR1 is LNHDA and CDR2 is SQIVND (reference sequence). DNA of the CDR3: TGTGCCAGTAGTATCGACAGGGGTCCCTACGAGCAGTACTTC. Its translation is CASSIDRGPYEQYF. The full variable domain, its missing parts supplied by reference TRBV19 and TRBJ2-7, is DGGITQSPKYLFRKEGQNVTLSCEQNLNHDAMYWYRQDPGQGLRLIYYSQIVNDFQKGDIAEGYSVSREKKESFPLTVTSAQKNPTAFYLCASSIDRGPYEQYFGPGTRLTVT.

V is TRBV7-8 and J is TRBJ2-5; 12 nucleotides agree with TRBD2. Germline trimming cut 4 bases from V and 6 bases from J; bases unmatched to any gene: 9. The germline gives CDR1 SGHVS, CDR2 FQNEAQ. This CDR3 comprises 16 residues. The CDR3 DNA sequence: TGTGCCAGCAGCTACACTAGCGGGGGGCTAGGGAAGACCCAGTACTTC. Translated: CASSYTSGGLGKTQYF.

This chain joins TRBV4-1 and TRBJ1-1; possibly TRBD1 for D (5 bases). V was clipped by 4 bases and J by 2 bases, with 20 bases between them. This CDR3 has 17 amino acids. Germline CDR1 and CDR2: MGHRA and YSYEKL. CDR3 coding DNA: TGCGCCAGCAGCCCTTCCCGGGGACGAGGGGCTAACACTGAAGCTTTCTTT. Translated: CASSPSRGRGANTEAFF.

V and J are TRBV6-5 and TRBJ2-7, with 9 bases lining up with TRBD1. J was trimmed by 2 bases and V by 3 bases; bases with no gene match: 2. The germline CDR1 and CDR2 sequences are MNHEY and SVGAGI. This CDR3 contains 14 residues. The CDR3 DNA follows: TGTGCCAGCAGTTATGACAGGGGGACCTACGAGCAGTACTTC. As protein: CASSYDRGTYEQYF.

CDR3 DNA sequence: TGTGCCAGCAGTTACTCGATCACCTCCTACGAGCAGTACTTC. As protein: CASSYSITSYEQYF. V and J are TRBV6-6 and TRBJ2-7; D is ambiguous. Germline V lookup: CDR1 MNHNY, CDR2 SVGAGI (reference sequence). Trimming removed 0 bases from V and 0 bases from J, with 6 bases in between. The CDR3 sequence is 14 residues long.

The V gene is TRBV11-2, the J gene TRBJ2-7; a possible D gene is TRBD1 (6 bases). V lost 1 base and J 2 bases, leaving 12 bases between the germline ends. The CDR3 is 15 amino acids. Germline V gene lookup returns CDR1 SGHAT and CDR2 FQNNGV. CDR3 nucleotides: TGTGCCAGCAGCTTAGGGGGGACAATCGCCTACGAGCAGTACTTC. Encoded protein: CASSLGGTIAYEQYF.

The chain couples TRBV4-3 to TRBJ2-1; no clear D gene. The CDR3 sequence is 13 residues long. Trimming left V 0 bases short and J 8 bases short, with 8 bases between. Germline V gene lookup returns CDR1 LGHNA and CDR2 YSLEER. As DNA, the CDR3 is TGCGCCAGCAGCCAAGATCGTACGTATGAGCAGTTCTTC. Amino acids: CASSQDRTYEQFF.

The chain uses TRBV5-4 and TRBJ1-1; D may be TRBD1 (5 bases). Germline V gives CDR1 SGHNT, CDR2 YYREEE (reference sequence). The CDR3 runs to 15 residues. The V and J ends lost 1 base and 5 bases respectively, with 15 bases between them. In DNA form, the CDR3 reads TGTGCCAGCAGCTTGCGGGGGTCTAGTCGAACTGAAGCTTTCTTT. Protein sequence: CASSLRGSSRTEAFF.

This clone was detected only a few times. The chain couples TRBV29-1 to TRBJ1-4, with TRBD1 as a possible D gene (5 bases). The CDR3 extends over 14 amino acids. Germline V gives CDR1 SQVTM, CDR2 ANQGSEA. V lost 2 bases to trimming and J lost 7 bases, with 14 bases between them. The CDR3 reads CSVEQGPKGEKLFF. The CDR3 region has the DNA TGCAGCGTTGAACAGGGCCCTAAGGGTGAAAAACTGTTTTTT.

This chain uses TRBV9 with TRBJ2-3; 7 positions match TRBD2. Germline lookup yields CDR1 SGDLS and CDR2 YYNGEE. Losses at the gene ends were 0 bases for V and 4 bases for J; bases not matched to a gene: 5. The CDR3 extends over 15 amino acids. For the CDR3, the DNA is TGTGCCAGCAGCGTAGGTTCTAGCGGCGCAGATACGCAGTATTTT. Its translation is CASSVGSSGADTQYF.

J is TRBJ2-3 and V is TRBV11-3; D unclear. The CDR3 contains 14 residues. Germline values: CDR1 SGHNT, CDR2 YENEEA. V was pared by 0 bases and J by 1 base, with 5 bases between. The CDR3 nucleotides are TGTGCCAGCAGCTTAGACGGAGGCACAGATACGCAGTATTTT. Translating it yields CASSLDGGTDTQYF.

The rearrangement joins TRBV10-1 to TRBJ1-4, with 7 bases aligning to TRBD1. Trimming took 3 bases from V and 6 from J; bases not matched to a gene: 13. Germline CDR1 WNHNN, CDR2 SYGVQD (reference sequence). The CDR3 consists of 17 residues. The CDR3 region is CASSEILRRDSYEKLFF. Written as DNA, the CDR3 is TGCGCCAGCAGTGAAATCCTCCGCCGGGACAGTTATGAAAAACTGTTTTTT.

The chain joins TRBV7-2 to TRBJ2-2; D possibly matches TRBD1 or TRBD2 (6 bases each). Germline assignment: CDR1 SGHTA and CDR2 FQGNSA. This CDR3 region has 14 residues. V was clipped by 10 bases and J by 3 bases, with 15 bases between them. CDR3: CANIRGRDTGELFF. The CDR3 nucleotides read TGTGCCAACATCCGGGGGCGGGACACCGGGGAGCTGTTTTTT. The entire variable domain, with the rest obtained from reference TRBV7-2 and TRBJ2-2, is as follows: GAGVSQSPSNKVTEKGKDVELRCDPISGHTALYWYRQSLGQGLEFLIYFQGNSAPDKSGLPSDRFSAERTGGSVSTLTIQRTQQEDSAVYLCANIRGRDTGELFFGEGSRLTVL.